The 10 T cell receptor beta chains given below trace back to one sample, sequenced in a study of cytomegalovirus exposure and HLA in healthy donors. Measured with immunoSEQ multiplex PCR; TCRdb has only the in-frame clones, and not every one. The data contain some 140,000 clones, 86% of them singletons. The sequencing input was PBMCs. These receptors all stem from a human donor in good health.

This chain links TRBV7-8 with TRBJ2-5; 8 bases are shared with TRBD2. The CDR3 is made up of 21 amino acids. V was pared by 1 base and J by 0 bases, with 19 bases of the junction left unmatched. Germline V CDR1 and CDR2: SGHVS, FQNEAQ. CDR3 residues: CASSLGSGLSGTREYQETQYF. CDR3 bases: TGTGCCAGCAGCTTAGGATCGGGGCTTAGCGGGACCCGAGAGTACCAAGAGACCCAGTACTTC.

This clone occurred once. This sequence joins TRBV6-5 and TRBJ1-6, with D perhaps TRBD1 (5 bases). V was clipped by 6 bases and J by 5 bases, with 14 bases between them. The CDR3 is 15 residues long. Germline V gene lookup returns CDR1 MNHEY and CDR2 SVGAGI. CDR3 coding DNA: TGTGCCAGCAGGGGACTCCCTGCAAATAATTCACCCCTCCACTTT. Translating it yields CASRGLPANNSPLHF.

CDR3 DNA: TGTGCCAGCTCACCTTCTGTCCATGGCTACACCTTC. Its translation is CASSPSVHGYTF. V gene TRBV18 combines with J gene TRBJ1-2; D is undetermined. Germline loops: CDR1 KGHSH, CDR2 LQKENI. V lost 3 bases and J 6 bases, leaving 8 bases between the germline ends. The CDR3 length is 12 residues. The full variable domain, completed using reference TRBV18 and TRBJ1-2, is NAGVMQNPRHLVRRRGQEARLRCSPMKGHSHVYWYRQLPEEGLKFMVYLQKENIIDESGMPKERFSAEFPKEGPSILRIQQVVRGDSAAYFCASSPSVHGYTFGSGTRLTVV.

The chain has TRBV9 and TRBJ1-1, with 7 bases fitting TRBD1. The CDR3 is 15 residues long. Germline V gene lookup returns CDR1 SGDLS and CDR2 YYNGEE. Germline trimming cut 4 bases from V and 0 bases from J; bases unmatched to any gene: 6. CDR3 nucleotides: TGTGCCAGCAGCCCCCGACAGGGATTGAACACTGAAGCTTTCTTT. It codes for CASSPRQGLNTEAFF. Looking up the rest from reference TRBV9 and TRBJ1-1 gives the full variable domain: DSGVTQTPKHLITATGQRVTLRCSPRSGDLSVYWYQQSLDQGLQFLIQYYNGEERAKGNILERFSAQQFPDLHSELNLSSLELGDSALYFCASSPRQGLNTEAFFGQGTRLTVV.

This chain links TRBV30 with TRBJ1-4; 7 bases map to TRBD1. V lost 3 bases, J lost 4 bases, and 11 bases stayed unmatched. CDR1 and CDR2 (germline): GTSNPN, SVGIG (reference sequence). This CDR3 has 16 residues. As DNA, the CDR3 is TGTGCCTGGAGCCGGGACAGCCAGCAACGTAATGAAAAACTGTTTTTT. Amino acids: CAWSRDSQQRNEKLFF.

CDR3 nucleotides: TGTGCCTGGAGTGTACTCGGGGAGCTGTTTTTT. Its protein is CAWSVLGELFF. The chain combines TRBV30 with TRBJ2-2; D is uncertain. V was cut by 0 bases and J by 7 bases, with 3 bases left in between. Germline CDR1 and CDR2: GTSNPN and SVGIG (reference sequence). The CDR3 contains 11 residues.

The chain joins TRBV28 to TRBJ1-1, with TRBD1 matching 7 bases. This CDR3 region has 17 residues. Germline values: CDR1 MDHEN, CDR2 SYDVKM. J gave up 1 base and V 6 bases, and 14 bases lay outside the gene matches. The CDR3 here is CASRTGTEGGSNTEAFF. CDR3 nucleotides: TGTGCCAGCAGAACCGGGACAGAAGGGGGTTCGAACACTGAAGCTTTCTTT.

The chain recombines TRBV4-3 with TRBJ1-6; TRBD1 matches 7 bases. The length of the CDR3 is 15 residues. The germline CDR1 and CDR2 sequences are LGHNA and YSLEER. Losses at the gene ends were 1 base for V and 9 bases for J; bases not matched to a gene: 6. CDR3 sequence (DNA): TGCGCCAGCAGCCAAGCACAGGGGTTAGGTTCACCCCTCCACTTT. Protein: CASSQAQGLGSPLHF.

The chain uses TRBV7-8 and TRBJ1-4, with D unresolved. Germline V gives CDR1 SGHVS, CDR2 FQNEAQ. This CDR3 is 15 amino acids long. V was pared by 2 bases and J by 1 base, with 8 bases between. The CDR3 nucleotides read TGTGCCAGCAGCTTACGGTACGGAACTAATGAAAAACTGTTTTTT. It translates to CASSLRYGTNEKLFF.

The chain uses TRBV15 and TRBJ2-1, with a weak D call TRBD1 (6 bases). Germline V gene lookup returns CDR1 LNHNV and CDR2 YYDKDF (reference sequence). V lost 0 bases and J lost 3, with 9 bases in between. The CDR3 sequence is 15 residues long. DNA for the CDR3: TGTGCCACCAGCAGAGACCGGGACAACTACAATGAGCAGTTCTTC. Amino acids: CATSRDRDNYNEQFF.